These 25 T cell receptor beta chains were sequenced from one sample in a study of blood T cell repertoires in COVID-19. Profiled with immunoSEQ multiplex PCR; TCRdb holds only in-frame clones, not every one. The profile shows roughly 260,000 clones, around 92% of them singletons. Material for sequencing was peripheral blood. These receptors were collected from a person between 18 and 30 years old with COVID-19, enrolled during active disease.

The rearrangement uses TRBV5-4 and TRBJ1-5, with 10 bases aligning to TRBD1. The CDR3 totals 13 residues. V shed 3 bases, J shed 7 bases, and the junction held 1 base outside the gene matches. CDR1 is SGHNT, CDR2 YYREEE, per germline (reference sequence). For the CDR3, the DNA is TGTGCCAGCAGCTCGACAGGGGGCCAGCCCCAGCATTTT. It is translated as CASSSTGGQPQHF.

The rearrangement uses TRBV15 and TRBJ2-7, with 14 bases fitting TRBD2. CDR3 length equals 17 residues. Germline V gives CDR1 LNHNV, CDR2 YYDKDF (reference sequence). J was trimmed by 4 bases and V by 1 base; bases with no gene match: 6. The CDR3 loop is CATSRGTGTSGSYEQYF. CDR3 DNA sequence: TGTGCCACCAGCAGAGGTACCGGGACTAGCGGGAGTTACGAGCAGTACTTC.

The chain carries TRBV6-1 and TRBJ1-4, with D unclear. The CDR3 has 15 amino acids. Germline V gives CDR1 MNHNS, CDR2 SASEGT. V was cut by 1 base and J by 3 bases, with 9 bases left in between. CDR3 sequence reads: CASSEGQTSNEKLFF. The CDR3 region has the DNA TGTGCCAGCAGTGAAGGACAAACTTCTAATGAAAAACTGTTTTTT.

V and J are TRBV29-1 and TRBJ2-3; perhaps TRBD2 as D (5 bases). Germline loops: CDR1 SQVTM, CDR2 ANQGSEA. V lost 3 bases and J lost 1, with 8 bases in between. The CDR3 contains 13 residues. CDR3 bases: TGCAGCGTTGAGACGCGGGGCACAGATACGCAGTATTTT. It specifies CSVETRGTDTQYF.

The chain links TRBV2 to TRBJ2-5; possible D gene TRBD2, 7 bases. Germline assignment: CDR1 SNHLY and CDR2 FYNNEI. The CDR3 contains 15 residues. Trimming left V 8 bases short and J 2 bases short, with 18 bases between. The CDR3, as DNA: TGTGCCAGCGCGGCCCGGGGGGCTTGGCAAGAGACCCAGTACTTC. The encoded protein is CASAARGAWQETQYF.

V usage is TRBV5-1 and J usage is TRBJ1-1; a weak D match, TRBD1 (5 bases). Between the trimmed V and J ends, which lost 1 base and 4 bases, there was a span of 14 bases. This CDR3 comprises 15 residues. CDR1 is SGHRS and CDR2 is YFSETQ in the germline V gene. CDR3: CASSLYVGGSTEAFF. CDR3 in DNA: TGCGCCAGCAGCTTGTACGTTGGGGGGAGCACTGAAGCTTTCTTT.

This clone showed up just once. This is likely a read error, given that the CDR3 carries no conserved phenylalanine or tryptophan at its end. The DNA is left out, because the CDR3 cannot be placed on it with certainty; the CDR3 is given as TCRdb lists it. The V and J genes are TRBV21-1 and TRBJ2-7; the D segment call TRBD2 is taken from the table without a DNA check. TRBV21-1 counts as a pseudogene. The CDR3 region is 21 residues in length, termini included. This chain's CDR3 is CASSKVAGTSETTGVRSTSNL.

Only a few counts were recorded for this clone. The CDR3 sequence is CASSPDRGILTTNEKLFF. The CDR3 region has the DNA TGTGCCAGCAGCCCGGACAGGGGAATACTGACAACTAATGAAAAACTGTTTTTT. The gene calls are TRBV7-8 and TRBJ1-4; 9 nucleotides agree with TRBD1. This CDR3 has 18 amino acids. J lost 0 bases, V lost 5 bases, and 10 bases had no gene match. CDR1 is SGHVS and CDR2 is FQNEAQ in the germline V gene.

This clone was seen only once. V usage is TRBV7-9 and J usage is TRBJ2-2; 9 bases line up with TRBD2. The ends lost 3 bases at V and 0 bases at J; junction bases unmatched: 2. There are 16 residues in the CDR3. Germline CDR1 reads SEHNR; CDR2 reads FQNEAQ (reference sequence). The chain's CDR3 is CASSLAGGTNTGELFF. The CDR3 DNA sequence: TGTGCCAGCAGCTTGGCGGGAGGGACGAACACCGGGGAGCTGTTTTTT.

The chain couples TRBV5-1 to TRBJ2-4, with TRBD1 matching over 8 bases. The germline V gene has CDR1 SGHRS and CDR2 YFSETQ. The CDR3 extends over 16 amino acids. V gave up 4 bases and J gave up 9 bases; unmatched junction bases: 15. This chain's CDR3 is CASSPTYRTGTAIQYF. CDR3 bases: TGCGCCAGCAGCCCGACATACAGGACAGGGACGGCCATTCAGTACTTC.

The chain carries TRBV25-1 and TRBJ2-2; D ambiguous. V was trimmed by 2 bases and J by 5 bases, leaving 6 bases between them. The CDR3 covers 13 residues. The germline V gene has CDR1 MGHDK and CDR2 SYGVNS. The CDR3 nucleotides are TGTGCCAGCAGTGAACCCACTACCGGGGAGCTGTTTTTT. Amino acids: CASSEPTTGELFF.

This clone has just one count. The CDR3 bases are TGCGCCAGCAGCGTGGGACAGGGGACCTACGAGCAGTACTTC. It specifies CASSVGQGTYEQYF. This chain uses TRBV5-1 with TRBJ2-7; 10 nucleotides line up with TRBD1. Germline V gene lookup returns CDR1 SGHRS and CDR2 YFSETQ. CDR3 length: 14 residues. V dropped 4 bases and J dropped 2; count of bases not matched to a gene: 3.

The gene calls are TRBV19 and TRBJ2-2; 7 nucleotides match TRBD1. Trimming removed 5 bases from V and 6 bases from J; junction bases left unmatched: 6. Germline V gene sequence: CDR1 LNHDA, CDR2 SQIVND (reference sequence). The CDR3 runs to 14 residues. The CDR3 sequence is CASSPHQGAGELFF. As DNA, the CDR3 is TGTGCCAGTAGTCCACATCAGGGGGCCGGGGAGCTGTTTTTT.

The DNA for the CDR3 is TGCGCCAGCAGCCAGGGTAGAGGAGGCACCGGGGAGCTGTTTTTT. Translating it yields CASSQGRGGTGELFF. The gene calls are TRBV4-1 and TRBJ2-2; D is perhaps TRBD2 (5 bases). The CDR3 has 15 amino acids. Germline V gene data show CDR1 as MGHRA and CDR2 as YSYEKL. V lost 3 bases, J lost 4 bases, and 12 bases lay in between.

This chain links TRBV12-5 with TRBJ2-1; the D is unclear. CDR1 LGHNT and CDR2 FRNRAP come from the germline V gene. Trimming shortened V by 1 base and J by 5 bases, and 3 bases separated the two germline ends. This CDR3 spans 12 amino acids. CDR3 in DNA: TGTGCTAGTGGTTTGGCCGACAATGAGCAGTTCTTC. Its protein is CASGLADNEQFF. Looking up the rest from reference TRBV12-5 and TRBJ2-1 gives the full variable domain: DARVTQTPRHKVTEMGQEVTMRCQPILGHNTVFWYRQTMMQGLELLAYFRNRAPLDDSGMPKDRFSAEMPDATLATLKIQPSEPRDSAVYFCASGLADNEQFFGPGTRLTVL.

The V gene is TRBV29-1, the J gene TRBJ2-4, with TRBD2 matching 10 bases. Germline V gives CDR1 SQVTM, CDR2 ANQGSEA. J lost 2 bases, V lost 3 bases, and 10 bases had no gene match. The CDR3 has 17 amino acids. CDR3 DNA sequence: TGCAGCGTTGAGTTGCCTAGCGGGAGTGGATCCAAAAACATTCAGTACTTC. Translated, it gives CSVELPSGSGSKNIQYF.

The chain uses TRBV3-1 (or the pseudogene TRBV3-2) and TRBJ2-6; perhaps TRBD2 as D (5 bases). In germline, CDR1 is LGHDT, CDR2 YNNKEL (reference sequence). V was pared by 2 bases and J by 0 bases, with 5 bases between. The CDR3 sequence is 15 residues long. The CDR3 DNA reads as TGTGCCAGCAGCCAAAGCGGCTCTGGGGCCAACGTCCTGACTTTC. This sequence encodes CASSQSGSGANVLTF.

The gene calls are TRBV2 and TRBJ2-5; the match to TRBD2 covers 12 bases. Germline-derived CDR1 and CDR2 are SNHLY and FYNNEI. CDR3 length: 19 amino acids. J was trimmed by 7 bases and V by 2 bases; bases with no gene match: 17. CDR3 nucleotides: TGTGCCAGCAGTGAATTTGGTCTCGCGACTAGCGGGGGAGACACGACCCAGTACTTC. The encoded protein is CASSEFGLATSGGDTTQYF.

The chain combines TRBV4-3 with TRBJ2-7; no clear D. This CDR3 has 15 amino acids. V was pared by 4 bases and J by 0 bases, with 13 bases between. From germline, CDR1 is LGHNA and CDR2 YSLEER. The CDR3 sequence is CASSRGYRDSYEQYF. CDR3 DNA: TGCGCCAGCAGCCGAGGATACCGAGACTCCTACGAGCAGTACTTC.

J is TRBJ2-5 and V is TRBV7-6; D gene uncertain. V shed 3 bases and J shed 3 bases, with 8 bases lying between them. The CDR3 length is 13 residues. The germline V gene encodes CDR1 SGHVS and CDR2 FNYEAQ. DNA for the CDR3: TGTGCCAGCAGCTTTCGTGGAGAAGAGACCCAGTACTTC. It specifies CASSFRGEETQYF. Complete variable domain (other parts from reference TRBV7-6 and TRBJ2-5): GAGVSQSPRYKVTKRGQDVALRCDPISGHVSLYWYRQALGQGPEFLTYFNYEAQQDKSGLPNDRFSAERPEGSISTLTIQRTEQRDSAMYRCASSFRGEETQYFGPGTRLLVL.

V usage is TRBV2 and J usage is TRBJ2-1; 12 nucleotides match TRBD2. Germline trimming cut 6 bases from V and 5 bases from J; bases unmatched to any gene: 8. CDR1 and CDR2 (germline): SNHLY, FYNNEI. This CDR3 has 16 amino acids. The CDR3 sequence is CASRLTSGSIDNEQFF. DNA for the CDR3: TGTGCCAGCAGGCTGACTAGCGGGAGTATCGACAATGAGCAGTTCTTC.

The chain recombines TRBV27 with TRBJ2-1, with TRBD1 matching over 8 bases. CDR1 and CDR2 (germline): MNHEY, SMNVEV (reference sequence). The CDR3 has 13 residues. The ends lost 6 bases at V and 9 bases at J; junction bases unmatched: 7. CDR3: CASRPGQGGEQFF. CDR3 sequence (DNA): TGTGCCAGCAGACCCGGACAGGGCGGTGAGCAGTTCTTC.

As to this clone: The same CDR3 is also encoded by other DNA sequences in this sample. CDR3 sequence: CASSPRNTEAFF. DNA for the CDR3: TGTGCCAGCAGCCCTCGGAACACTGAAGCTTTCTTT. This chain joins TRBV12-3 or TRBV12-4 and TRBJ1-1; D gene ambiguous. Trimming took 6 bases from V and 1 from J, leaving 6 bases between them. The CDR3 runs 12 residues.

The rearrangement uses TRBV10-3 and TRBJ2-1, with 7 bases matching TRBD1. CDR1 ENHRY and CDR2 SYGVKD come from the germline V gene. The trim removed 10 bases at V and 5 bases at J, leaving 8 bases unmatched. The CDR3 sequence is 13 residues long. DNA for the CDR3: TGTGCCAGTGGACAGGAGATAAACAATGAGCAGTTCTTC. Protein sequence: CASGQEINNEQFF.

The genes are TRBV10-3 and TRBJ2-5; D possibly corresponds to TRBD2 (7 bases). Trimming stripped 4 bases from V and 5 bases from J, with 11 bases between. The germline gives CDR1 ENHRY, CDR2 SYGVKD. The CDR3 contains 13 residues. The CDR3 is CAISGGGTETQYF. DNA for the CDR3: TGTGCCATCAGTGGGGGGGGCACGGAGACCCAGTACTTC.